The entry that follows covers one T cell receptor (beta chain) sequence. The data were taken from a study of T cell changes during pregnancy in multiple sclerosis. Trimming removed 2 bases at V and 0 bases at J, with 16 bases between. The CDR3 covers 17 residues. Germline CDR1 is SGHTA and CDR2 is FQGNSA. Repertoires were generated with immunoSEQ multiplex PCR, while TCRdb's copy carries only in-frame clones and drops some. The table lists 35,000 to 40,000 clones, 91% of them singletons, with 6% to 7.5% in the top ten. This sequence originates from a female donor with multiple sclerosis, enrolled in a pregnancy study. This chain links TRBV7-2 with TRBJ1-1; tentatively, D is TRBD1 (5 bases). Material: CD8+ T cells from peripheral blood mononuclear cells, obtained in the second trimester of pregnancy. DNA for the CDR3: TGTGCCAGCAGCTTATGGATGGGTGGCAGGGTGAACACTGAAGCTTTCTTT. Amino acids: CASSLWMGGRVNTEAFF.